Listed below are T cell receptor beta chains from one sample, sequenced in a study of OX40 agonist ivuxolimab in advanced cancers. Repertoires were generated with immunoSEQ multiplex PCR, while TCRdb's copy carries only in-frame clones and drops some. The repertoire holds approximately 62,000 clones, with over 90% as singletons. Sequenced material: CD4+ or CD8+ T cells sorted from blood, taken in a trial of the OX40 agonist ivuxolimab. The receptors originated from an adult with an advanced solid tumor such as melanoma, head and neck, liver or kidney cancer. CDR3s include the opening cysteine and the closing phenylalanine or tryptophan. D genes are given only for firm matches. Not every row has a clone size; where given, it reads once, few, many or a size class.

j_call: TRBJ1-6
v_call: TRBV6-1
d_call: TRBD1
clone_size: NA
cdr3_aa: CASSSTGEGSPLHF
cdr3_nt: TGTGCCAGCAGTTCGACAGGGGAGGGTTCACCCCTCCACTTT

j_call: TRBJ2-3
v_call: TRBV4-1
d_call: NA
clone_size: NA
cdr3_aa: CASSPEKRSTDTQYF
cdr3_nt: TGCGCCAGCAGCCCCGAAAAGCGGAGCACAGATACGCAGTATTTT

j_call: TRBJ2-7
v_call: TRBV19
d_call: NA
clone_size: NA
cdr3_aa: CASSTGMSWAIAHEQYF
cdr3_nt: TGTGCCAGTAGTACGGGGATGTCGTGGGCCATAGCCCACGAGCAGTACTTC

j_call: TRBJ1-1
v_call: TRBV27
d_call: NA
clone_size: once
cdr3_aa: CASSFESPASEAFF
cdr3_nt: TGTGCCAGCAGTTTCGAGTCCCCAGCCTCTGAAGCTTTCTTT

j_call: TRBJ2-2
v_call: TRBV7-7
d_call: TRBD2
clone_size: NA
cdr3_aa: CASSPELAGVTGELFF
cdr3_nt: TGTGCCAGCAGCCCTGAACTAGCGGGGGTCACCGGGGAGCTGTTTTTT

j_call: TRBJ2-7
v_call: TRBV6-6
d_call: NA
clone_size: NA
cdr3_aa: CASSYSESHEQYF
cdr3_nt: TGTGCCAGCAGTTACTCAGAGAGTCACGAGCAGTACTTC

j_call: TRBJ2-2
v_call: TRBV5-4
d_call: NA
clone_size: NA
cdr3_aa: CASSFPGNTGELFF
cdr3_nt: TGTGCCAGCAGCTTTCCGGGAAACACCGGGGAGCTGTTTTTT

j_call: TRBJ2-1
v_call: TRBV7-9
d_call: TRBD2
clone_size: NA
cdr3_aa: CASSFIQRGRNEQFF
cdr3_nt: TGTGCCAGCAGCTTTATCCAGCGGGGGAGGAATGAGCAGTTCTTC

j_call: TRBJ1-1
v_call: TRBV6-1
d_call: TRBD1
clone_size: NA
cdr3_aa: CASSVTGPAFF
cdr3_nt: TGTGCCAGCAGTGTGACAGGGCCTGCTTTCTTT

j_call: TRBJ2-5
v_call: TRBV11-2
d_call: NA
clone_size: NA
cdr3_aa: CASSLGETQYF
cdr3_nt: TGTGCCAGCAGCTTAGGGGAGACCCAGTACTTC

j_call: TRBJ1-3
v_call: TRBV6-6
d_call: NA
clone_size: NA
cdr3_aa: CASHPREGGNTIYF
cdr3_nt: TGTGCCAGCCACCCCAGGGAGGGTGGAAACACCATATATTTT

j_call: TRBJ1-6
v_call: TRBV6-5
d_call: NA
clone_size: few
cdr3_aa: CASSRRNNRSPLHF
cdr3_nt: TGTGCCAGCAGTCGTAGGAACAACCGTTCACCCCTCCACTTT

j_call: TRBJ2-5
v_call: TRBV7-9
d_call: TRBD1
clone_size: NA
cdr3_aa: CASSYSRGYQETQYF
cdr3_nt: TGTGCCAGCAGCTACAGCAGGGGGTACCAAGAGACCCAGTACTTC

j_call: TRBJ1-5
v_call: TRBV12-5
d_call: NA
clone_size: NA
cdr3_aa: CASGLPGRDQPQHF
cdr3_nt: TGTGCTAGTGGTTTGCCAGGGAGGGATCAGCCCCAGCATTTT

j_call: TRBJ1-6
v_call: TRBV7-9
d_call: NA
clone_size: few
cdr3_aa: CASSIGGSPLHF
cdr3_nt: TGTGCCAGCAGCATAGGAGGTTCACCCCTCCACTTT

j_call: TRBJ1-1
v_call: TRBV9
d_call: TRBD1
clone_size: NA
cdr3_aa: CASRAPEQGPNTEAFF
cdr3_nt: TGTGCCAGCAGGGCCCCTGAACAGGGGCCGAACACTGAAGCTTTCTTT

j_call: TRBJ2-5
v_call: TRBV7-9
d_call: NA
clone_size: NA
cdr3_aa: CAGQGGLQETQYF
cdr3_nt: TGTGCAGGGCAGGGGGGACTCCAAGAGACCCAGTACTTC

j_call: TRBJ1-5
v_call: TRBV9
d_call: NA
clone_size: NA
cdr3_aa: CASSQDNSNQPQHF
cdr3_nt: TGTGCCAGCAGCCAGGACAACAGCAATCAGCCCCAGCATTTT

j_call: TRBJ2-1
v_call: TRBV11-2
d_call: NA
clone_size: NA
cdr3_aa: CASSLTGPGDEQFF
cdr3_nt: TGTGCCAGCAGCTTAACAGGGCCGGGCGATGAGCAGTTCTTC

j_call: TRBJ1-1
v_call: TRBV4-1
d_call: NA
clone_size: NA
cdr3_aa: CASRPPGSTEAFF
cdr3_nt: TGCGCCAGCAGACCCCCGGGGTCCACTGAAGCTTTCTTT

j_call: TRBJ2-3
v_call: TRBV6-4
d_call: TRBD1
clone_size: NA
cdr3_aa: CASSDSTGSTDTQYF
cdr3_nt: TGTGCCAGCAGTGACTCGACAGGGAGCACAGATACGCAGTATTTT

j_call: TRBJ2-3
v_call: TRBV9
d_call: NA
clone_size: NA
cdr3_aa: CASSVEGAASTDTQYF
cdr3_nt: TGTGCCAGCAGCGTAGAAGGGGCAGCTAGCACAGATACGCAGTATTTT

j_call: TRBJ2-7
v_call: TRBV6-5
d_call: NA
clone_size: NA
cdr3_aa: CASRTGISYEQYF
cdr3_nt: TGTGCCAGCAGGACGGGGATCTCCTACGAGCAGTACTTC

j_call: TRBJ1-2
v_call: TRBV21-1
d_call: NA
clone_size: NA
cdr3_aa: CASSARAQTNYGYTF
cdr3_nt: TGTGCCAGCAGCGCGCGGGCACAAACAAACTATGGCTACACCTTC

j_call: TRBJ2-1
v_call: TRBV27
d_call: TRBD2
clone_size: NA
cdr3_aa: CASSLLAGQDEQFF
cdr3_nt: TGTGCCAGCAGTTTATTAGCGGGGCAGGACGAGCAGTTCTTC

j_call: TRBJ2-1
v_call: TRBV7-9
d_call: TRBD2
clone_size: NA
cdr3_aa: CVSSILAGDESYNEQFF
cdr3_nt: TGTGTCAGCAGCATCCTAGCGGGAGATGAATCCTACAATGAGCAGTTCTTC

j_call: TRBJ2-3
v_call: TRBV4-2
d_call: TRBD2
clone_size: NA
cdr3_aa: CASSQIAGGQDTQYF
cdr3_nt: TGTGCCAGCAGCCAGATAGCGGGGGGGCAAGATACGCAGTATTTT

j_call: TRBJ1-1
v_call: TRBV4-1
d_call: TRBD1
clone_size: NA
cdr3_aa: CASSTRQGSDTEAFF
cdr3_nt: TGCGCCAGCAGCACCCGACAGGGTAGCGACACTGAAGCTTTCTTT

j_call: TRBJ1-1
v_call: TRBV11-2
d_call: NA
clone_size: NA
cdr3_aa: CASSLFDRGNTEAFF
cdr3_nt: TGTGCCAGCAGCTTATTTGATAGGGGGAACACTGAAGCTTTCTTT

j_call: TRBJ1-1
v_call: TRBV19
d_call: NA
clone_size: once
cdr3_aa: CASSIVPGTEAFF
cdr3_nt: TGTGCCAGTAGTATAGTTCCAGGAACTGAAGCTTTCTTT

j_call: TRBJ2-3
v_call: TRBV30
d_call: NA
clone_size: NA
cdr3_aa: CAWSDHRTDTQYF
cdr3_nt: TGTGCCTGGAGTGACCACCGCACAGATACGCAGTATTTT

j_call: TRBJ2-7
v_call: TRBV7-2
d_call: TRBD1
clone_size: NA
cdr3_aa: CASSLPRTGGPYEQYF
cdr3_nt: TGTGCCAGCAGCTTACCCAGAACAGGGGGTCCCTACGAGCAGTACTTC

j_call: TRBJ1-1
v_call: TRBV27
d_call: NA
clone_size: few
cdr3_aa: CASRRLNTEAFF
cdr3_nt: TGTGCCAGCAGAAGGTTGAACACTGAAGCTTTCTTT

j_call: TRBJ2-2
v_call: TRBV7-6
d_call: TRBD1
clone_size: once
cdr3_aa: CASRADGTGYFANTGELFF
cdr3_nt: TGTGCCAGCAGAGCGGACGGGACAGGGTATTTCGCGAACACCGGGGAGCTGTTTTTT

j_call: TRBJ2-1
v_call: TRBV4-1
d_call: TRBD1
clone_size: NA
cdr3_aa: CASSQVISGGTYNEQFF
cdr3_nt: TGCGCCAGCAGCCAAGTTATTTCAGGGGGCACCTACAATGAGCAGTTCTTC

j_call: TRBJ1-1
v_call: TRBV19
d_call: NA
clone_size: NA
cdr3_aa: CASSMSARMNTEAFF
cdr3_nt: TGTGCCAGTAGTATGTCAGCAAGAATGAACACTGAAGCTTTCTTT

j_call: TRBJ2-1
v_call: TRBV2
d_call: NA
clone_size: NA
cdr3_aa: CASSDVGEAPYNEQFF
cdr3_nt: TGTGCCAGCAGTGACGTAGGGGAGGCCCCCTACAATGAGCAGTTCTTC

j_call: TRBJ1-1
v_call: TRBV7-2
d_call: NA
clone_size: once
cdr3_aa: CASSESRGTEAFF
cdr3_nt: TGTGCCAGCAGCGAATCCAGGGGAACTGAAGCTTTCTTT

j_call: TRBJ1-3
v_call: TRBV5-1
d_call: TRBD1
clone_size: NA
cdr3_aa: CASRGMDRAGNTIYF
cdr3_nt: TGCGCCAGCCGGGGAATGGACAGGGCTGGAAACACCATATATTTT

j_call: TRBJ2-1
v_call: TRBV5-1
d_call: NA
clone_size: NA
cdr3_aa: CASELGGLYNEQFF
cdr3_nt: TGCGCCTCTGAGTTGGGGGGACTTTACAATGAGCAGTTCTTC

j_call: TRBJ2-3
v_call: TRBV6-4
d_call: TRBD2
clone_size: NA
cdr3_aa: CASASGASTDTQYF
cdr3_nt: TGTGCCAGCGCTAGCGGGGCTAGCACAGATACGCAGTATTTT

j_call: TRBJ1-5
v_call: TRBV29-1
d_call: TRBD1
clone_size: NA
cdr3_aa: CSVGTGSNQPQHF
cdr3_nt: TGCAGCGTTGGGACAGGGAGCAATCAGCCCCAGCATTTT

j_call: TRBJ2-5
v_call: TRBV29-1
d_call: NA
clone_size: NA
cdr3_aa: CSVEQGLETQYF
cdr3_nt: TGCAGCGTTGAGCAAGGCCTAGAGACCCAGTACTTC